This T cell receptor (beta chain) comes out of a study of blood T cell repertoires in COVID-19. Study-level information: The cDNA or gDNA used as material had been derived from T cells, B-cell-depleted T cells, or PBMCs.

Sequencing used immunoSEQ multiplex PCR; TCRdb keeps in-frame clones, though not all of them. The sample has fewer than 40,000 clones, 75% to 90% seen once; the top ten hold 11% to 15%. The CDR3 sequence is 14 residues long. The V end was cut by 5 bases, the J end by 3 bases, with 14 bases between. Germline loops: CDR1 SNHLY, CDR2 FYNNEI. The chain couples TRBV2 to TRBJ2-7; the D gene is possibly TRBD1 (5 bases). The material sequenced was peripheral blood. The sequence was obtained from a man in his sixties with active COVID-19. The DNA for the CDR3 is TGTGCCAGCAGTAGGGGCCTGAGCTACTACGAGCAGTACTTC. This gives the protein CASSRGLSYYEQYF.